This T cell receptor beta chain was sequenced during a study of cytomegalovirus exposure and HLA in healthy donors. About the research overall: As released early, the data held roughly 85 million unique TCRs from HLA-typed donors.

Use of 60 Vbeta and 13 Jbeta primers characterized the PCR. Produced via immunoSEQ multiplex PCR; TCRdb's table is partial and in-frame only. The data show about 130,000 clones, 65% to 90% seen once. General study points: Fewer N-insertions (relative to the roughly 670-donor mean) were reportedly seen in an Asian-associated ancestry cluster in a later analysis.

There are 15 residues in the CDR3. Germline V gene sequence: CDR1 SGHRS, CDR2 YFSETQ. The trim removed 4 bases at V and 3 bases at J, leaving 8 bases unmatched. Comments on this clone: The antigen is not known.

Sequencing was performed on PBMCs. The receptor was isolated from a man aged 45-65 years in good health and CMV-seronegative. V and J are TRBV5-1 and TRBJ1-1, with 8 bases fitting TRBD1. The CDR3 is CASSRIRGLDTEAFF. CDR3 nucleotides: TGCGCCAGCAGCCGGATCAGGGGGCTGGACACTGAAGCTTTCTTT.